The 14 T cell receptor beta chains given below trace back to one sample, sequenced in a study of blood T cells in healthy people across ages. Together with a sample-barcoded 5' primer, a J-beta primer mix was included in a second PCR lasting about 6 to 11 cycles. Each CDR3 protein gets one entry after TCRdb re-called the 5' RACE reads with MiXCR. Of about 580,000 distinct CDR3 sequences listed, roughly 48% are singletons. The sequenced sample consisted of blood. These receptors originate from a man older than 75 in good health.

V gene TRBV28 combines with J gene TRBJ1-2, with D perhaps matching TRBD1 (5 bases). V lost 5 bases to trimming and J lost 6 bases, with 19 bases between them. The germline CDR1 and CDR2 sequences are MDHEN and SYDVKM. CDR3 size: 15 residues. The CDR3 sequence is CASSPPSRGEDGYTF. The CDR3 coding sequence is TGTGCCAGCAGTCCCCCCTCGAGGGGAGAAGATGGCTACACCTTC.

The chain joins TRBV6-1 to TRBJ1-1; TRBD1 matches at 10 bases. The ends lost 7 bases at V and 6 bases at J; junction bases unmatched: 23. Per the germline V gene, CDR1 is MNHNS and CDR2 is SASEGT. CDR3 length: 19 residues. DNA for the CDR3: TGTGCCAGCACCACCAGTCCGGGACAGGGGAGAATTTATCTCGCTGAAGCTTTCTTT. Amino acid sequence: CASTTSPGQGRIYLAEAFF.

This clonotype appeared a few times. V usage is TRBV6-6 and J usage is TRBJ1-2; D may be TRBD1 (5 bases). Germline V gene sequence: CDR1 MNHNY, CDR2 SVGAGI (reference sequence). The CDR3 is 16 residues long. Trimming removed 2 bases at V and 0 bases at J, with 13 bases between. This CDR3 is CASSYEWGPANYGYTF. In DNA form, the CDR3 reads TGTGCCAGCAGTTACGAGTGGGGCCCAGCTAACTATGGCTACACCTTC.

The V gene is TRBV6-2 or TRBV6-3, the J gene TRBJ2-3, with D possibly matching TRBD2 (5 bases). V shed 7 bases and J shed 5 bases, with 10 bases lying between them. The germline gives CDR1 MNHEY, CDR2 SVGEGT. This CDR3 is 12 amino acids long. CDR3 bases: TGTGCCAGCAAGGTGGGAGAAGATACGCAGTATTTT. Its protein product is CASKVGEDTQYF.

This clonotype was seen ten or more times. In DNA, the CDR3 is TGTGCCAGCAGCAAAGGGGCAGCCAACTATGGCTACACCTTC. Its translation: CASSKGAANYGYTF. This chain uses TRBV6-5 with TRBJ1-2, with D perhaps TRBD1 (5 bases). Germline assignment: CDR1 MNHEY and CDR2 SVGAGI. The CDR3 is 14 residues long. V dropped 6 bases and J dropped 2 bases, with 13 bases sitting between them.

CDR3 DNA: TGCGCCAGCAGCCAGGGGTCAGGGGCCCCACTTACAGATACGCAGTATTTT. Translating it yields CASSQGSGAPLTDTQYF. The rearrangement links TRBV4-3 to TRBJ2-3; maybe TRBD1 (6 bases). V was cut by 3 bases and J by 3 bases, with 19 bases left in between. This CDR3 has 17 residues. Germline values: CDR1 LGHNA, CDR2 YSLEER.

V gene TRBV20-1 combines with J gene TRBJ1-4; 8 nucleotides match TRBD1. Germline V lookup: CDR1 DFQATT, CDR2 SNEGSKA (reference sequence). CDR3 length: 14 residues. Unmatched junction bases numbered 9, after V lost 5 bases and J lost 7 bases. CDR3 in DNA: TGCAGTGCTGGCGACGGACAGGGTCCTGAAAAACTGTTTTTT. Residues: CSAGDGQGPEKLFF.

The chain is built from TRBV6-5 and TRBJ1-3, with D maybe TRBD1 (6 bases). Per germline, CDR1 MNHEY and CDR2 SVGAGI. The CDR3 is 18 amino acids. V shed 0 bases and J shed 2 bases, with 17 bases lying between them. The DNA for the CDR3 is TGTGCCAGCAGTTACTCGAAAAATTCGGGGGGCCCTGGAAACACCATATATTTT. This sequence encodes CASSYSKNSGGPGNTIYF.

This clonotype was observed a handful of times. This chain links TRBV19 with TRBJ2-1; possibly TRBD1 or TRBD2 for D (5 bases each). Trimming pared 7 bases from V and 4 bases from J, leaving 11 bases between. The CDR3 consists of 13 residues. In germline, CDR1 is LNHDA, CDR2 SQIVND (reference sequence). The DNA of the CDR3 is TGTGCCAGTACGGGGCTAGCTTACAATGAGCAGTTCTTC. This sequence encodes CASTGLAYNEQFF.

This clonotype was observed a handful of times. This chain uses TRBV5-1 with TRBJ2-7, with D possibly TRBD2 on 6 matching bases. V lost 0 bases and J 4 bases, leaving 14 bases between the germline ends. CDR3 length: 15 amino acids. Germline-derived CDR1 and CDR2 are SGHRS and YFSETQ. The CDR3 DNA follows: TGCGCCAGCAGCTTGGCCACGGGGGAAACGTACGAGCAGTACTTC. Residues: CASSLATGETYEQYF.

This chain connects TRBV27 to TRBJ1-3, with no clear D. In germline, CDR1 is MNHEY, CDR2 SMNVEV (reference sequence). The V gene lost 8 bases and the J gene lost 0 bases, with 14 bases spanning the gap. The CDR3 totals 15 residues. The CDR3 DNA sequence: TGTGCCAGCGGCAAGACGGGGAGCTCTGGAAACACCATATATTTT. This gives the protein CASGKTGSSGNTIYF.

A word on this clonotype: The junction departs from germline at one end; a sequencing error may be responsible. The chain employs TRBV29-1 and TRBJ2-7, with unresolved D. The germline V gene has CDR1 SQVTM and CDR2 ANQGSEA. The CDR3 covers 12 residues. CDR3 in DNA: TGCAGCGTTGTCATAAGCTCCCACGAGCAGTACTTC. Translated: CSVVISSHEQYF.

Ten or more counts support this clonotype. This rearrangement joins TRBV29-1 to TRBJ2-7; D unclear. The CDR3 has 12 amino acids. Germline assignment: CDR1 SQVTM and CDR2 ANQGSEA. Trimming stripped 1 base from V and 6 bases from J, with 10 bases between. This chain's CDR3 is CSVEVAIGEQYF. DNA for the CDR3: TGCAGCGTTGAAGTAGCCATCGGCGAGCAGTACTTC.

This clonotype has only a few counts. V is TRBV5-1 and J is TRBJ2-1; 7 nucleotides align to TRBD2. The CDR3 covers 15 residues. CDR1 and CDR2 from the germline V gene are SGHRS and YFSETQ. V dropped 4 bases and J dropped 4; count of bases not matched to a gene: 8. CDR3 loop: CASSRSGTAYNEQFF. The CDR3 DNA reads as TGCGCCAGCAGCCGAAGCGGGACTGCTTACAATGAGCAGTTCTTC.